This T cell receptor beta chain is drawn from a study of blood T cell repertoires in COVID-19. Study context: Samples of COVID-19 (acute and convalescent) were obtained from the United States, Italy and Spain.

The CDR3 runs to 14 residues. CDR1 is LGHDT and CDR2 is YNNKEL in the germline V gene (reference sequence). V was clipped by 0 bases and J by 4 bases; unmatched bases: 2. Sequenced by immunoSEQ multiplex PCR; TCRdb stores in-frame clones only, minus some. The sample has around 73,000 clones, about 74% seen once. Seattle's cohort entered during active infection and was followed longitudinally. The specimen was peripheral blood. The genes are TRBV3-1 (or the pseudogene TRBV3-2) and TRBJ1-1; 7 bases fit TRBD1. This receptor was identified in a man aged 65 to 85 with COVID-19, enrolled during active disease. CDR3 amino acids: CASSQEGGVTEAFF. The CDR3 DNA reads TGTGCCAGCAGCCAAGAAGGGGGCGTCACTGAAGCTTTCTTT.